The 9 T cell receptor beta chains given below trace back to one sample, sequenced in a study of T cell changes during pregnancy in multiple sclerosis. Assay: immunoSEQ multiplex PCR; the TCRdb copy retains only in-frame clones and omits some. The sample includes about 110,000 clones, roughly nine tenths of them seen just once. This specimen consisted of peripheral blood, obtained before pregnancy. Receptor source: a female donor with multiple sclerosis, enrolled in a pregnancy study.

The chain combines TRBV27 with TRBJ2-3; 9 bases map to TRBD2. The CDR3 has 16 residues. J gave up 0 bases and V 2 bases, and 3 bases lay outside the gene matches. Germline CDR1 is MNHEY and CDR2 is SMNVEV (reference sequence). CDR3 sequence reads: CASSLLAGTSTDTQYF. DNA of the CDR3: TGTGCCAGCAGTTTACTAGCGGGGACAAGCACAGATACGCAGTATTTT.

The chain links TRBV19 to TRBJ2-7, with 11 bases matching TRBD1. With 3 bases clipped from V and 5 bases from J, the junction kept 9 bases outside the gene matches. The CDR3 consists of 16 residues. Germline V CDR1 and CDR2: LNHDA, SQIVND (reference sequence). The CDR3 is CASSINGGTGGDEQYF. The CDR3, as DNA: TGTGCCAGTAGTATCAACGGCGGGACAGGGGGTGACGAGCAGTACTTC.

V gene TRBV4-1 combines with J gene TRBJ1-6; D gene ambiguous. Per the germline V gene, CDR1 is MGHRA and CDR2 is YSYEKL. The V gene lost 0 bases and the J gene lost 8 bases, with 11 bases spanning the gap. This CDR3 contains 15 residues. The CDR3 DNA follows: TGCGCCAGCAGCCAAGATTTGGGCATAGATTCACCCCTCCACTTT. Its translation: CASSQDLGIDSPLHF.

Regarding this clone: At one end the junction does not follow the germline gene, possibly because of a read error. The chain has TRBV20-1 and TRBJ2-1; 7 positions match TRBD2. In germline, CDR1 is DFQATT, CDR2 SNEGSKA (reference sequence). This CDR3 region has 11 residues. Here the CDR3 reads CSVYGTTSRLF. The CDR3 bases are TGCAGTGTTTACGGGACTACGAGTCGACTCTTC.

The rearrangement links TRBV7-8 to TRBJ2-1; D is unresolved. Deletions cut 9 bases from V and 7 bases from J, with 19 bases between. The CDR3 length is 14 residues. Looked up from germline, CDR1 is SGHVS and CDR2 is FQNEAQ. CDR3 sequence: CASEAFFGVNEQFF. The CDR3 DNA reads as TGTGCCAGTGAGGCCTTTTTTGGAGTGAATGAGCAGTTCTTC.

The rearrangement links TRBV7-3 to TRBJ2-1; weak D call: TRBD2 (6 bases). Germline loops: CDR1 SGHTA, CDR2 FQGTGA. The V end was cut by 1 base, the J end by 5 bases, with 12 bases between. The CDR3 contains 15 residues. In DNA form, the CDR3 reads TGTGCCAGCAGCTTAAGGCTAGCGCCCAACAATGAGCAGTTCTTC. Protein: CASSLRLAPNNEQFF.

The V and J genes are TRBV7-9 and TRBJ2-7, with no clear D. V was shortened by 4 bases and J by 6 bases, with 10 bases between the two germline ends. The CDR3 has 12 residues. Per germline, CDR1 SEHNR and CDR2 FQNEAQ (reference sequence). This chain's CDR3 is CASSYSNGEQYF. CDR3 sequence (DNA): TGTGCCAGCAGCTACTCGAACGGCGAGCAGTACTTC. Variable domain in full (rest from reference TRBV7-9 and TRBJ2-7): DTGVSQNPRHKITKRGQNVTFRCDPISEHNRLYWYRQTLGQGPEFLTYFQNEAQLEKSRLLSDRFSAERPKGSFSTLEIQRTEQGDSAMYLCASSYSNGEQYFGPGTRLTVT.

CDR3 bases: TGTGCCAGCTCATTACGGGGACAGGGGGTATCTGAAGCTTTCTTT. Its protein is CASSLRGQGVSEAFF. The chain is built from TRBV18 and TRBJ1-1; 11 bases map to TRBD1. The germline gives CDR1 KGHSH, CDR2 LQKENI. This CDR3 contains 15 residues. The J segment lost 6 bases and the V segment lost 5 bases, leaving 8 bases of the junction unmatched. Variable domain in full (rest from reference TRBV18 and TRBJ1-1): NAGVMQNPRHLVRRRGQEARLRCSPMKGHSHVYWYRQLPEEGLKFMVYLQKENIIDESGMPKERFSAEFPKEGPSILRIQQVVRGDSAAYFCASSLRGQGVSEAFFGQGTRLTVV.

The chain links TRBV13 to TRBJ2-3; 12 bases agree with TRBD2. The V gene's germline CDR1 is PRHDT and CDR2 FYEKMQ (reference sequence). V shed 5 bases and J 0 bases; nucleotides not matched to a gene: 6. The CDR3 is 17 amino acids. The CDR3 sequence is CASSRRTSGVSTDTQYF. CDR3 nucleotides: TGTGCCAGCAGCCGCCGGACTAGCGGGGTTAGCACAGATACGCAGTATTTT.